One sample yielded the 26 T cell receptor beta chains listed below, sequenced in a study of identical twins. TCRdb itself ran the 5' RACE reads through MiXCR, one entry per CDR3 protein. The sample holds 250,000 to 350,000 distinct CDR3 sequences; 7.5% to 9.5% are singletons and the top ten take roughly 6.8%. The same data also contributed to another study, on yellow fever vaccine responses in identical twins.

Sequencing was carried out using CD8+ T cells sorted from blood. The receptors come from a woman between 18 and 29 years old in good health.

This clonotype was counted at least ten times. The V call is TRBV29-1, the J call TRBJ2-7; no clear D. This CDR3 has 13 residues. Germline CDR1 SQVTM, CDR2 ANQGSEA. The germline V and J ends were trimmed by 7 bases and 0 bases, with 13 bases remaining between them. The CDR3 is CSAEVQDSYEQYF. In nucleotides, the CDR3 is TGCAGCGCTGAGGTCCAGGACTCCTACGAGCAGTACTTC.

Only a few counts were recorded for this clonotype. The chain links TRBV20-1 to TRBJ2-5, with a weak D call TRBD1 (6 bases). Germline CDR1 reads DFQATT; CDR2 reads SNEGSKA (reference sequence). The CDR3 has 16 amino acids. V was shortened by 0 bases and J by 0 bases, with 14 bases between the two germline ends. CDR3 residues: CSARDQDSWYQETQYF. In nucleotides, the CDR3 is TGCAGTGCTAGAGATCAGGACAGTTGGTACCAAGAGACCCAGTACTTC.

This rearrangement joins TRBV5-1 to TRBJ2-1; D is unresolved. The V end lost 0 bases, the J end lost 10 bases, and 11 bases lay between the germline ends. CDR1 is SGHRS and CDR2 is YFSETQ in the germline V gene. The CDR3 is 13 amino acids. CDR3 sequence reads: CASSLVSFGEQFF. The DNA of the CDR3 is TGCGCCAGCAGCTTGGTCTCTTTTGGGGAGCAGTTCTTC.

DNA of the CDR3: TGCGCCAGCAGCCAAGTGGTGGTGGGAAGAAACAATGAGCAGTTCTTC. It specifies CASSQVVVGRNNEQFF. The chain carries TRBV4-3 and TRBJ2-1; D remains unclear. The CDR3 covers 16 residues. V was trimmed by 1 base and J by 5 bases, leaving 15 bases between them. Germline CDR1 LGHNA, CDR2 YSLEER.

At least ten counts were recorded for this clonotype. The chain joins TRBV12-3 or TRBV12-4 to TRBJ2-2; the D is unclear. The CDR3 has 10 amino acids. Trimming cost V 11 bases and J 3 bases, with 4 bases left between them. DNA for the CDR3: TGTGCCTCGTACACCGGGGAGCTGTTTTTT. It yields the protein CASYTGELFF.

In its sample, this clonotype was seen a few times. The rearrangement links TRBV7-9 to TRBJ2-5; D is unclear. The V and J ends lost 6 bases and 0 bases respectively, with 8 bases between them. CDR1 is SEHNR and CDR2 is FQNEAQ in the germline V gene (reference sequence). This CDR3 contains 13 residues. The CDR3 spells CASSLDDQETQYF. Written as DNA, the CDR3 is TGTGCCAGCAGTCTCGACGACCAAGAGACCCAGTACTTC. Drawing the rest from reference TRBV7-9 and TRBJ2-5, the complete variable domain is DTGVSQNPRHKITKRGQNVTFRCDPISEHNRLYWYRQTLGQGPEFLTYFQNEAQLEKSRLLSDRFSAERPKGSFSTLEIQRTEQGDSAMYLCASSLDDQETQYFGPGTRLLVL.

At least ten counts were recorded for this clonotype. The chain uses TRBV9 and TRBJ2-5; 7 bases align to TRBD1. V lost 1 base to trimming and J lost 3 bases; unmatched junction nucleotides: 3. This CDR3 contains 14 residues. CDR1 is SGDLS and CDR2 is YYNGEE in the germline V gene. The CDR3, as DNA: TGTGCCAGCAGCGTATGGACAGGCGAAGAGACCCAGTACTTC. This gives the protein CASSVWTGEETQYF.

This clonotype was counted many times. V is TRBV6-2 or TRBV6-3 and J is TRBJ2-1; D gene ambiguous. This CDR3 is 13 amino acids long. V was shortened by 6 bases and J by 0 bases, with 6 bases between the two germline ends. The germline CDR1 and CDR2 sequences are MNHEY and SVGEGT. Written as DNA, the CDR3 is TGTGCCAGCAGACAGAGCTCCTACAATGAGCAGTTCTTC. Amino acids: CASRQSSYNEQFF.

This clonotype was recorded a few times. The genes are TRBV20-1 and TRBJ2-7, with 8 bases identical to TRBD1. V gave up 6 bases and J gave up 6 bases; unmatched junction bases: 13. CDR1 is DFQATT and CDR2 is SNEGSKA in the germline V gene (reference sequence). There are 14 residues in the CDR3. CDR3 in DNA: TGCAGTGCGAGCAGGGGGCTTCTCCTGACCGAGCAGTACTTC. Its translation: CSASRGLLLTEQYF.

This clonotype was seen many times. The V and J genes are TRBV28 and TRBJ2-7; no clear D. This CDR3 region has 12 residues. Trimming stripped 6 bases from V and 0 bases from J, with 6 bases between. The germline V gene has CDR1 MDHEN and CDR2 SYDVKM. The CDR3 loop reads CASRVGSYEQYF. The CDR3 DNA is TGTGCCAGCAGAGTGGGCTCCTACGAGCAGTACTTC.

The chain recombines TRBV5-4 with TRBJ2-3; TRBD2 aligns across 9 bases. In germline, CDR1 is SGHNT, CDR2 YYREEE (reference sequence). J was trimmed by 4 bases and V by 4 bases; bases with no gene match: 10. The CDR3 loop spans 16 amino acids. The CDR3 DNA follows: TGTGCCAGCAGCCCACCCGAGCGCGGGGGGGCAGATACGCAGTATTTT. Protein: CASSPPERGGADTQYF.

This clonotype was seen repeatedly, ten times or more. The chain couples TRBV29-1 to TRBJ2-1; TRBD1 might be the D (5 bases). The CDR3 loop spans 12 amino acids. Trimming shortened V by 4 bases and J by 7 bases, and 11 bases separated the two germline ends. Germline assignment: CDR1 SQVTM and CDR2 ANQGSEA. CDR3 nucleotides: TGCAGCGTTGGGGGCGCTTTTAATGAGCAGTTCTTC. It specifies CSVGGAFNEQFF.

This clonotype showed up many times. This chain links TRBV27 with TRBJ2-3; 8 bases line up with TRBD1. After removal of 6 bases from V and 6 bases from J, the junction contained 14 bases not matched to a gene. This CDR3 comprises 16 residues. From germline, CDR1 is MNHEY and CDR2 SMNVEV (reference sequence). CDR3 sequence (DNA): TGTGCCAGCAGCTCCATGGACAGGGTATTAGCGGATACGCAGTATTTT. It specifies CASSSMDRVLADTQYF.

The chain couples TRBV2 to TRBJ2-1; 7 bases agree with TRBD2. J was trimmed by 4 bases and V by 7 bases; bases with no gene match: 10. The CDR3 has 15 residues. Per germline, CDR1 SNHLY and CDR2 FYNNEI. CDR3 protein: CASNTGLGNYNEQFF. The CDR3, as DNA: TGTGCCAGCAACACAGGACTAGGAAATTACAATGAGCAGTTCTTC. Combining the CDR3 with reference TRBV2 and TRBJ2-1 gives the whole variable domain EPEVTQTPSHQVTQMGQEVILRCVPISNHLYFYWYRQILGQKVEFLVSFYNNEISEKSEIFDDQFSVERPDGSNFTLKIRSTKLEDSAMYFCASNTGLGNYNEQFFGPGTRLTVL.

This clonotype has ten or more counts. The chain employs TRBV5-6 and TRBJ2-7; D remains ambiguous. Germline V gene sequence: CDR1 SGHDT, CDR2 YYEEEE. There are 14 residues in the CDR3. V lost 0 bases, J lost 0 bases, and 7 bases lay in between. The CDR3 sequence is CASSLVQSSYEQYF. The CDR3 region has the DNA TGTGCCAGCAGCTTGGTACAGAGCTCCTACGAGCAGTACTTC.

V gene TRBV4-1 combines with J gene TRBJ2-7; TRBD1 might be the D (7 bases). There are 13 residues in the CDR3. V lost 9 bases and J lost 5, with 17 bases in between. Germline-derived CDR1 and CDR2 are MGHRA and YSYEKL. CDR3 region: CARSGRGVHEQYF. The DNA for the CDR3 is TGCGCCAGATCGGGCAGGGGGGTCCACGAGCAGTACTTC.

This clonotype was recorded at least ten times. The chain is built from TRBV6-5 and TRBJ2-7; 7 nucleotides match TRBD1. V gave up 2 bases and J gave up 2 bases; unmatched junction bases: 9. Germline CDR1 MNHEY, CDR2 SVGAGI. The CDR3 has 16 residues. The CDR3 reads CASSYLRDRKAYEQYF. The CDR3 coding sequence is TGTGCCAGCAGTTACCTCCGGGACAGAAAGGCCTACGAGCAGTACTTC.

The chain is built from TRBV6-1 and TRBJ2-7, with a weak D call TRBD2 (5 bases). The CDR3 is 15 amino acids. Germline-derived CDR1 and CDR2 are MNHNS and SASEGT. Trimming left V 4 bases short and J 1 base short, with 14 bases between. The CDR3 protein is CASSGLASPSYEQYF. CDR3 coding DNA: TGTGCCAGCAGTGGATTAGCGTCTCCTTCCTACGAGCAGTACTTC.

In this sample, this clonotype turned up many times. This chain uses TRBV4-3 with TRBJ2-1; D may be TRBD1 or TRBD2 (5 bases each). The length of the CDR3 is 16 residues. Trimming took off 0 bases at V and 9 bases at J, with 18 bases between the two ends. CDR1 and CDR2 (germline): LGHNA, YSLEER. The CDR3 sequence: CASSQDWGYVGTEQFF. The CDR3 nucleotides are TGCGCCAGCAGCCAAGATTGGGGGTACGTGGGGACTGAGCAGTTCTTC.

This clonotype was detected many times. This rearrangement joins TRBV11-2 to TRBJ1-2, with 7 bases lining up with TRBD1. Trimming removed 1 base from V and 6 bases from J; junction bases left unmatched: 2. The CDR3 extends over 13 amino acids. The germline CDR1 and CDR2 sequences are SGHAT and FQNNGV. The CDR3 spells CASSLGTGNGYTF. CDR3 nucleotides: TGTGCCAGCAGCTTAGGGACAGGAAATGGCTACACCTTC.

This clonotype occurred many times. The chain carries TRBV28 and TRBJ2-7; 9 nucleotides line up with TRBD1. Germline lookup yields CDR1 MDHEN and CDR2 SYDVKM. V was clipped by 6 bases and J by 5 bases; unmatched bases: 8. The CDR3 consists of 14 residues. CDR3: CASSSTGGLDEQYF. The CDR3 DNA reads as TGTGCCAGCAGCTCTACAGGGGGCCTCGACGAGCAGTACTTC.

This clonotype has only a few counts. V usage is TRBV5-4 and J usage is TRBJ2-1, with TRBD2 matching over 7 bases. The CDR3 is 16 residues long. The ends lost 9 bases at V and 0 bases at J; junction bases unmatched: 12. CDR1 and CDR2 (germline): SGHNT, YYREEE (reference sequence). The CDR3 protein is CAKGEGTYSSYNEQFF. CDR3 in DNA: TGTGCCAAAGGGGAGGGTACATATAGCTCCTACAATGAGCAGTTCTTC.

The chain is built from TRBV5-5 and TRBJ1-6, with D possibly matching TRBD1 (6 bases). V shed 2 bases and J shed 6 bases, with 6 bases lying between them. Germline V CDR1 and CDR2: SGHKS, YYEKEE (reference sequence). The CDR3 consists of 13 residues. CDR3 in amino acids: CASSFRGNSPLHF. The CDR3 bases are TGTGCCAGCAGCTTCAGGGGTAATTCACCCCTCCACTTT.

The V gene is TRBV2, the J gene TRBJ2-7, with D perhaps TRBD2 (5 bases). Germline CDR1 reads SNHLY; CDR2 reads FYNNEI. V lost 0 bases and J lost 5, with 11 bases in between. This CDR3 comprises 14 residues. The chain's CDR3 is CASSEAVSVHEQYF. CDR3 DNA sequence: TGTGCCAGCAGTGAAGCTGTTAGCGTCCACGAGCAGTACTTC.

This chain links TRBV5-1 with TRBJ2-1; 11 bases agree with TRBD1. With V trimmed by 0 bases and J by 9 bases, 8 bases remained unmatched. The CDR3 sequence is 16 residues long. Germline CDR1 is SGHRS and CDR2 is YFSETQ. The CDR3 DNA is TGCGCCAGCAGCTTGGAAGGGACAGGGGGAGAGGGTGAGCAGTTCTTC. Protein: CASSLEGTGGEGEQFF.

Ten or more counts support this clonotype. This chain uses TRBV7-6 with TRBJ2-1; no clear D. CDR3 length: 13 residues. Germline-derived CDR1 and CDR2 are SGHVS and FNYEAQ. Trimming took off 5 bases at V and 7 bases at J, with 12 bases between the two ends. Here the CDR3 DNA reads TGTGCCAGCAGCGGGCGGATGGGGAATGAGCAGTTCTTC. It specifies CASSGRMGNEQFF.